This T cell receptor (beta chain) stems from a study of T-cell memory formation after mild COVID-19. Study context: Across donors, TCR clusters were largely donor specific.

Study-wide results and caveats: Clones which contracted sat mainly in CM and EM if CD4+, and in EMRA if CD8+.

V was cut by 7 bases and J by 4 bases, with 10 bases left in between. CDR1 is SQVTM and CDR2 is ANQGSEA in the germline V gene. CDR3 size: 11 residues. Each CDR3 protein gets one entry after TCRdb re-called the 5' RACE reads with MiXCR. The table shows some 280,000 distinct CDR3 sequences, with 15% to 20% occurring only once. This clonotype was observed many times. Its antigen is not identified. Sequencing input: PBMCs or a T cell subset sorted from them (not recorded which). This clonotype was sampled from a man between 18 and 29 years old who had mild COVID-19 (a few samples of this study predate the infection). Cell type and time point are not known. The V gene is TRBV29-1, the J gene TRBJ2-5; tentative D call: TRBD1 (5 bases). The DNA of the CDR3 is TGCAGCGCTTCTAGGGGAGAGACCCAGTACTTC. This gives the protein CSASRGETQYF.